This T cell receptor (beta chain) was sequenced during a study of molecular identifiers for immune sequencing clone quantification. The V gene's germline CDR1 is MGHDK and CDR2 SYGVNS. CDR3 length: 15 residues. Trimming took 2 bases from V and 2 from J, leaving 13 bases between them. This clonotype was counted at least ten times. TCRdb ran MiXCR on the PCR reads and lists one entry per CDR3 protein. The sample shows a few hundred thousand distinct CDR3 sequences, roughly a quarter of them seen only once. The chain couples TRBV25-1 to TRBJ2-7; D gene uncertain. The TCR sequence derives from a human donor in good health. Some libraries in this study had Jurkat cell RNA spiked in. The specimen was naive CD8+ T cells from blood, with Jurkat cell RNA spiked in. Subset reported: FACS-sorted CD8+CD4-CCR7+CD45RA+ naive T cells. CDR3 in amino acids: CASSEPYVGAYEQYF. Here the CDR3 DNA reads TGTGCCAGCAGTGAACCGTACGTGGGTGCCTACGAGCAGTACTTC.